This T cell receptor beta chain was captured in a study of blood T cell repertoires in COVID-19. Study context: PBMCs, B-cell-depleted T cells, or T cells provided the cDNA or gDNA that made up the material.

TCRdb keeps only in-frame clones here, not all; method: immunoSEQ multiplex PCR. Seen here are 35,000 to 50,000 clones, around 84% observed once, and the top ten hold over 45%. The germline V gene has CDR1 DFQATT and CDR2 SNEGSKA (reference sequence). The CDR3 contains 12 residues. After removal of 3 bases from V and 5 bases from J, the junction contained 3 bases not matched to a gene. The sample was peripheral blood. The rearrangement joins TRBV20-1 to TRBJ2-5, with 7 positions matching TRBD2. This sequence was found in a man between 65 and 79 years old with acute or convalescent COVID-19. The CDR3 coding sequence is TGCAGTGCTAGTTCGCGGGGGGAGACCCAGTACTTC. Its translation is CSASSRGETQYF.